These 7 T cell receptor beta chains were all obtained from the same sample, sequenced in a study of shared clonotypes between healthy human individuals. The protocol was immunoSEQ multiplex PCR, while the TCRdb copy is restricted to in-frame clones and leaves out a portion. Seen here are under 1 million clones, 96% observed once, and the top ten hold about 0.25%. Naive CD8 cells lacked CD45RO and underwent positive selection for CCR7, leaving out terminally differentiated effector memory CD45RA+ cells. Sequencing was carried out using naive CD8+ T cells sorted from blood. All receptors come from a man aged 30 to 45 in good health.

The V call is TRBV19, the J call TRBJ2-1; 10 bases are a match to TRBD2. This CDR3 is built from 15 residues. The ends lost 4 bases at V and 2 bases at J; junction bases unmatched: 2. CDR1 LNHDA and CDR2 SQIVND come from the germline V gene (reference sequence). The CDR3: CASSTSGSTYNEQFF. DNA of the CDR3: TGTGCCAGTAGTACTAGCGGGAGTACCTACAATGAGCAGTTCTTC. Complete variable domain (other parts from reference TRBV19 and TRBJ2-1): DGGITQSPKYLFRKEGQNVTLSCEQNLNHDAMYWYRQDPGQGLRLIYYSQIVNDFQKGDIAEGYSVSREKKESFPLTVTSAQKNPTAFYLCASSTSGSTYNEQFFGPGTRLTVL.

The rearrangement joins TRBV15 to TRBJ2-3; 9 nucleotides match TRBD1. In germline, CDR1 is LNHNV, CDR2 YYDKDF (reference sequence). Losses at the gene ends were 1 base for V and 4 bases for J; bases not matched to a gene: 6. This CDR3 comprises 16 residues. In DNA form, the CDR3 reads TGTGCCACCAGCAGAGGAAGGGACAGGGTAGCAGATACGCAGTATTTT. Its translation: CATSRGRDRVADTQYF.

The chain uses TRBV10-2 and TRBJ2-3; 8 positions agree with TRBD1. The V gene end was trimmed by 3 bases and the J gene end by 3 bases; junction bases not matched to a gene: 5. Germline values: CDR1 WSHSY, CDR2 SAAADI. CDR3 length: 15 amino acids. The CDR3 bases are TGCGCCAGCAGTGAAATCGGACAGGGTACAGATACGCAGTATTTT. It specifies CASSEIGQGTDTQYF.

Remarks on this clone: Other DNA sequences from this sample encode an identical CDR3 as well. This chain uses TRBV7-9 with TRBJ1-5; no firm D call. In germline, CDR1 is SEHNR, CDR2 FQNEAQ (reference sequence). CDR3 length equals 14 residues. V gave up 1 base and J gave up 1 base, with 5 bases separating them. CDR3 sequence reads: CASSLESSNQPQHF. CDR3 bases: TGTGCCAGCAGCTTAGAATCGAGCAATCAGCCCCAGCATTTT.

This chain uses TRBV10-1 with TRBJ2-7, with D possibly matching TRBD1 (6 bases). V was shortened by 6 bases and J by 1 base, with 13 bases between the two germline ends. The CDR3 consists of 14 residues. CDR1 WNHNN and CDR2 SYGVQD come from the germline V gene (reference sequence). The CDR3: CASRSGTWSYEQYF. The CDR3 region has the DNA TGCGCCAGCAGATCCGGGACATGGTCCTACGAGCAGTACTTC.

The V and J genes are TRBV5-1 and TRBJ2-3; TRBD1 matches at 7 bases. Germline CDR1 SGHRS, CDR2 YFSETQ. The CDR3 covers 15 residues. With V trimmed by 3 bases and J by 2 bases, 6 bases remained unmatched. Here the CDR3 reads CASSSRDSLTDTQYF. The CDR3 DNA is TGCGCCAGCAGCTCCCGGGACAGCCTCACAGATACGCAGTATTTT.

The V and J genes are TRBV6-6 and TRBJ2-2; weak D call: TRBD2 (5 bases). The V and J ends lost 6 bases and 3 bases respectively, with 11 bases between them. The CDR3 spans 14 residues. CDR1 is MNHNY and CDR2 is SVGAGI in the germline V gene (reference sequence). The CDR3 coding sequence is TGTGCCAGCAGCTTTAGCGTATACACCGGGGAGCTGTTTTTT. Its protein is CASSFSVYTGELFF.